The sequence of this TCR beta chain was determined in a study of blood T cell repertoires in COVID-19. Study-level information: The origin of the acute and convalescent COVID-19 samples was the United States, Italy and Spain. Sample material is recorded as cDNA or gDNA derived from T cells, B-cell-depleted T cells, or PBMCs.

This table comes from immunoSEQ multiplex PCR, and its TCRdb copy is limited to in-frame clones, with some not included. The sample shows tens of thousands of clones, 80% to 90% of them seen only once. CDR3 length: 18 amino acids. Sequenced material: peripheral blood. The receptor's source is a woman aged 55-69 years with COVID-19, enrolled during active disease. This chain joins TRBV12-1 and TRBJ2-2; the table's D call, TRBD2, has no DNA check behind it. TRBV12-1 is designated a pseudogene. The CDR3: CASSAESSGSTYTGELFF. Here the CDR3 DNA reads TGTGCCAGCAGCGCCGAATCTAGCGGGAGTACGTACACCGGGGAGCTGTTTTTT.